This T cell receptor beta chain was retrieved from a study of shared clonotypes between healthy human individuals. Deep-level assay runs were performed. Method: immunoSEQ multiplex PCR; TCRdb's copy keeps in-frame clones and lacks some. Of a few hundred thousand clones listed, more than 75% are singletons. V shed 4 bases, J shed 0 bases, and the junction held 4 bases outside the gene matches. Germline CDR1 reads SGHDT; CDR2 reads YYEEEE. This CDR3 is built from 14 residues. The clonotype was recovered from a man in his late teens or twenties in good health. The sample was memory CD8+ T cells sorted from blood. Regarding subset: CD45RO+ cells pooled with CCR7-negative TemRA cells. The V call is TRBV5-6, the J call TRBJ2-7; the match to TRBD1 covers 7 bases. In nucleotides, the CDR3 is TGTGCCAGCAGCCGAGGGACAGTCTCCTACGAGCAGTACTTC. As protein: CASSRGTVSYEQYF.